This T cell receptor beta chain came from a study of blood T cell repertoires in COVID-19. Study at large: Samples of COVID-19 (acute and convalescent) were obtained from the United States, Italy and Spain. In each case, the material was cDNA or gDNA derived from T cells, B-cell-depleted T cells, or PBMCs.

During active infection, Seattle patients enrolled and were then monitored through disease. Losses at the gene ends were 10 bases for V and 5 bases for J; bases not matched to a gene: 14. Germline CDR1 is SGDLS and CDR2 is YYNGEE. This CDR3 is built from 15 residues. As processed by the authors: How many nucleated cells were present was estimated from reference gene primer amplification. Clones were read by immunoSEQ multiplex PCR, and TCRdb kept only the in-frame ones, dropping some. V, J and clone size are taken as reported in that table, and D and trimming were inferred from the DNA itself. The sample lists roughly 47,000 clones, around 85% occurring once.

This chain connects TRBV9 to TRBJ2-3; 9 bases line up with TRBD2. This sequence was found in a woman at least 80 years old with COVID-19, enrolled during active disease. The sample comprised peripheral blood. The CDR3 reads CACSSRGGNLDTQYF. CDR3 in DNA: TGTGCCTGCTCCTCGCGGGGGGGGAACCTAGATACGCAGTATTTT.